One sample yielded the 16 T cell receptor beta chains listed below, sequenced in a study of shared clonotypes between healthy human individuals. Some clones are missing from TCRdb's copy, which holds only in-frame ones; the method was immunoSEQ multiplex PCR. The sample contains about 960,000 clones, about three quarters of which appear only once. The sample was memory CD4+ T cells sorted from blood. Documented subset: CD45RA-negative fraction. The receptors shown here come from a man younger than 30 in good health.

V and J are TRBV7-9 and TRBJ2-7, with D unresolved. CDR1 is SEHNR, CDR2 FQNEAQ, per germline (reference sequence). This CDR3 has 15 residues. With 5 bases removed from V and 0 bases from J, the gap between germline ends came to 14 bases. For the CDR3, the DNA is TGTGCCAGCAGCCAAGGTCAGGCGAGCTCCTACGAGCAGTACTTC. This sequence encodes CASSQGQASSYEQYF.

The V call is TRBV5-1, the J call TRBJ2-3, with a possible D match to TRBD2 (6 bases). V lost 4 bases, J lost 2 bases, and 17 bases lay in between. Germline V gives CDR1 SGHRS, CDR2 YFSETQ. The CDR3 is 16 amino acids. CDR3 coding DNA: TGCGCCAGCAGCCTAGGGACTCAACCACACACAGATACGCAGTATTTT. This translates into CASSLGTQPHTDTQYF. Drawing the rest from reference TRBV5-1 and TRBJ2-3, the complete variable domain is KAGVTQTPRYLIKTRGQQVTLSCSPISGHRSVSWYQQTPGQGLQFLFEYFSETQRNKGNFPGRFSGRQFSNSRSEMNVSTLELGDSALYLCASSLGTQPHTDTQYFGPGTRLTVL.

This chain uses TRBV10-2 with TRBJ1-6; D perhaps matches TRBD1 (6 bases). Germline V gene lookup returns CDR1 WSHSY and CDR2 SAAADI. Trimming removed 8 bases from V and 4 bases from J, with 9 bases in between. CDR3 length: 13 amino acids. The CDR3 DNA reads TGCGCCAGCGGAACAGGGTATAATTCACCCCTCCACTTT. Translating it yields CASGTGYNSPLHF.

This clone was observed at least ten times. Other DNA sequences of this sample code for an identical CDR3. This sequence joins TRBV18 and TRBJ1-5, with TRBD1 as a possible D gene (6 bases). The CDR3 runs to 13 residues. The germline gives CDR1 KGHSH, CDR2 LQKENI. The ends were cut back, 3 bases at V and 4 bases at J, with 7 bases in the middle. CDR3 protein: CASSPDRNQPQHF. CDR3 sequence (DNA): TGTGCCAGCTCACCTGACAGGAATCAGCCCCAGCATTTT.

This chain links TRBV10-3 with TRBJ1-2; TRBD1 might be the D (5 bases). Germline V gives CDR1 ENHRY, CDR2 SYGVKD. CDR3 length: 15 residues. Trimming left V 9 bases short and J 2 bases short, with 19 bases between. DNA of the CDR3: TGTGCCATAAAGGTACAGGCTGGGCCGAACTATGGCTACACCTTC. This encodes CAIKVQAGPNYGYTF.

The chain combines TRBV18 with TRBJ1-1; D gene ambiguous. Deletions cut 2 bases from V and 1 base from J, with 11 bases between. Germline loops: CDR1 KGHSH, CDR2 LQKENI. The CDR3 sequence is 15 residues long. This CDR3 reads CASSPLRAGNTEAFF. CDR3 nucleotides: TGTGCCAGCTCACCATTAAGGGCAGGGAACACTGAAGCTTTCTTT.

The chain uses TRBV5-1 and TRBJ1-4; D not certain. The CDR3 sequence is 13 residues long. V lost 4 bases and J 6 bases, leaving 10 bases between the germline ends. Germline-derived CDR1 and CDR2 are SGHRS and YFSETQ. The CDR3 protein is CASSQGVDEKLFF. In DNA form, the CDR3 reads TGCGCCAGCAGCCAAGGTGTAGATGAAAAACTGTTTTTT.

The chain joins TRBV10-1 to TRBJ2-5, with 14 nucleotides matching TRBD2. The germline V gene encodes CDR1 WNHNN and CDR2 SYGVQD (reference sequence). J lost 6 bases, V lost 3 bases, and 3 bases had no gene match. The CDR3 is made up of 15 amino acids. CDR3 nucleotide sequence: TGCGCCAGCAGTGAAGGGACTAGCGGGAGACAGACCCAGTACTTC. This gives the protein CASSEGTSGRQTQYF.

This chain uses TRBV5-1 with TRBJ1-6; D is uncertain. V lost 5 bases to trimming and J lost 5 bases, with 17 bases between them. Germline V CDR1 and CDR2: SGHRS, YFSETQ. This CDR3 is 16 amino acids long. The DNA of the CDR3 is TGCGCCAGCAGTATGACCGGGAGCGCAAATAATTCACCCCTCCACTTT. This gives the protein CASSMTGSANNSPLHF. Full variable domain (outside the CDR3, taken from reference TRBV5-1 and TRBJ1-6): KAGVTQTPRYLIKTRGQQVTLSCSPISGHRSVSWYQQTPGQGLQFLFEYFSETQRNKGNFPGRFSGRQFSNSRSEMNVSTLELGDSALYLCASSMTGSANNSPLHFGNGTRLTVT.

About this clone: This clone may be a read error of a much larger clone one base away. DNA of the CDR3: TGTGCCAGCAGCCCACAGGGCACTGGGGCCAACGTCCTGACTTTC. Encoded protein: CASSPQGTGANVLTF. The rearrangement joins TRBV11-2 to TRBJ2-6; tentatively, D is TRBD1 (6 bases). The germline CDR1 and CDR2 sequences are SGHAT and FQNNGV. V shed 5 bases and J shed 2 bases, with 10 bases lying between them. This CDR3 region has 15 residues. Complete variable domain (other parts from reference TRBV11-2 and TRBJ2-6): EAGVAQSPRYKIIEKRQSVAFWCNPISGHATLYWYQQILGQGPKLLIQFQNNGVVDDSQLPKDRFSAERLKGVDSTLKIQPAKLEDSAVYLCASSPQGTGANVLTFGAGSRLTVL.

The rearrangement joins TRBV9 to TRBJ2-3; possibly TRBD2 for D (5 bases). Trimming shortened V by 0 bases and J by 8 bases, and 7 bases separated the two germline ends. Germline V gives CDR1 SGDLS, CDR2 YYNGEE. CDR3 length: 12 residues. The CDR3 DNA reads TGTGCCAGCAGCGTAGGGGCGGGTACGCAGTATTTT. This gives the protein CASSVGAGTQYF. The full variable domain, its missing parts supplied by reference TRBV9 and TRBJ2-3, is DSGVTQTPKHLITATGQRVTLRCSPRSGDLSVYWYQQSLDQGLQFLIQYYNGEERAKGNILERFSAQQFPDLHSELNLSSLELGDSALYFCASSVGAGTQYFGPGTRLTVL.

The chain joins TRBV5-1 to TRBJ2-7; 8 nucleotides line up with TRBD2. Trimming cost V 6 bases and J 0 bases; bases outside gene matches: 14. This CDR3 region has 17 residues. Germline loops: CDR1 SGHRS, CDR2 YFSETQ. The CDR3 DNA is TGCGCCAGCACCCCGTTTCTAAGTAGCGGGGTCTCCTACGAGCAGTACTTC. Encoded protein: CASTPFLSSGVSYEQYF. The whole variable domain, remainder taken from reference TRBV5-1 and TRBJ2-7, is KAGVTQTPRYLIKTRGQQVTLSCSPISGHRSVSWYQQTPGQGLQFLFEYFSETQRNKGNFPGRFSGRQFSNSRSEMNVSTLELGDSALYLCASTPFLSSGVSYEQYFGPGTRLTVT.

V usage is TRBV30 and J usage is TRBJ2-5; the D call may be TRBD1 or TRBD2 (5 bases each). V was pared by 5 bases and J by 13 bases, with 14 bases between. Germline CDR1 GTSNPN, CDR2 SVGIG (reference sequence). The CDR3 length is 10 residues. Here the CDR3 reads CAWGGFSRYF. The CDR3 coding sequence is TGTGCCTGGGGGGGATTTTCGAGGTACTTC.

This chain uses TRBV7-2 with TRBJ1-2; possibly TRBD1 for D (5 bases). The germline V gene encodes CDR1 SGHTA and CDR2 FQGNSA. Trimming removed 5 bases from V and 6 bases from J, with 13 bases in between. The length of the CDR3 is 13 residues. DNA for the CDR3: TGTGCCAGCAGCAACTACGGACATAATGGCTACACCTTC. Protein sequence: CASSNYGHNGYTF. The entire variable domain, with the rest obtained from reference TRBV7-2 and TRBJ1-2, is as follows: GAGVSQSPSNKVTEKGKDVELRCDPISGHTALYWYRQSLGQGLEFLIYFQGNSAPDKSGLPSDRFSAERTGGSVSTLTIQRTQQEDSAVYLCASSNYGHNGYTFGSGTRLTVV.

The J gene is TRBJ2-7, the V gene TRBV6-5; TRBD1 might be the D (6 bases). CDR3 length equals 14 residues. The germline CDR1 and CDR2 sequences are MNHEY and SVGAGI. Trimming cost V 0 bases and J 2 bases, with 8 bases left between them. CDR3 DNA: TGTGCCAGCAGTTACTCGGGGGCCACCTACGAGCAGTACTTC. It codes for CASSYSGATYEQYF.

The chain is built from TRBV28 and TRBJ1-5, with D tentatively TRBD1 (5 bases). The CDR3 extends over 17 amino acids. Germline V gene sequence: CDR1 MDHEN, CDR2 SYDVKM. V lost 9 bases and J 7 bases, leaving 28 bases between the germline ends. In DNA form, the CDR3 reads TGTGCCAGTTCCGGGACCTATGGCCCCTCTGCCCACCAGCCCCAGCATTTT. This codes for CASSGTYGPSAHQPQHF. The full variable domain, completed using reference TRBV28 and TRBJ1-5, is DVKVTQSSRYLVKRTGEKVFLECVQDMDHENMFWYRQDPGLGLRLIYFSYDVKMKEKGDIPEGYSVSREKKERFSLILESASTNQTSMYLCASSGTYGPSAHQPQHFGDGTRLSIL.